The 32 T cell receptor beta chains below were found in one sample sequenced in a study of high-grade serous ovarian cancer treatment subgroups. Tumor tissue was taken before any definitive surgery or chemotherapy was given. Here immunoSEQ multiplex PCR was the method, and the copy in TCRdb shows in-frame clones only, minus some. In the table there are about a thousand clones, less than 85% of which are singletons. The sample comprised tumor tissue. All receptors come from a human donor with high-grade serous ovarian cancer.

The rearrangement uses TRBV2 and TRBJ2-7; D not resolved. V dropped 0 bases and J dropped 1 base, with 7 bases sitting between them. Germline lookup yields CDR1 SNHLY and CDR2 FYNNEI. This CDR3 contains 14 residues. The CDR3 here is CASSEAVGSYEQYF. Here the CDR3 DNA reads TGTGCCAGCAGTGAAGCGGTGGGGTCCTACGAGCAGTACTTC.

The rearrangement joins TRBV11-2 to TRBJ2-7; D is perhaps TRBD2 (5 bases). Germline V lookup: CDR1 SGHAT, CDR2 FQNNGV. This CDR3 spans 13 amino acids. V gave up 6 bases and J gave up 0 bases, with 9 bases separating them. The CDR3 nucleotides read TGTGCCAGCAGAGCGGCGAGCTCCTACGAGCAGTACTTC. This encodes CASRAASSYEQYF.

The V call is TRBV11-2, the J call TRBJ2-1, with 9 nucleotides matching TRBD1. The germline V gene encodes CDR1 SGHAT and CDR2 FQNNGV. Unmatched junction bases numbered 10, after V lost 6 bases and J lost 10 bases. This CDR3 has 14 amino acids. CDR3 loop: CASRATGGIREQFF. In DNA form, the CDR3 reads TGTGCCAGCAGGGCGACAGGGGGAATAAGGGAGCAGTTCTTC.

The CDR3, as DNA: TGTGCCAGCAGAGGGCCGGGACAGGGGTTCGGTCAGCCCCAGCATTTT. Its translation: CASRGPGQGFGQPQHF. J is TRBJ1-5 and V is TRBV6-7; 10 bases fit TRBD1. TRBV6-7 carries the ORF label, with uncertain function. Losses at the gene ends were 6 bases for V and 6 bases for J; bases not matched to a gene: 11. This CDR3 has 16 amino acids.

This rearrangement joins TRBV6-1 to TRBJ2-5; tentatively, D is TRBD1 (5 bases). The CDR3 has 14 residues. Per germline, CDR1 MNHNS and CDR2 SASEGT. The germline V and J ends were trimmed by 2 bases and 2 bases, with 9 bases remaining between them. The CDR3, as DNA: TGTGCCAGCAGTGAACGCAGGGTTCAAGAGACCCAGTACTTC. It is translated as CASSERRVQETQYF.

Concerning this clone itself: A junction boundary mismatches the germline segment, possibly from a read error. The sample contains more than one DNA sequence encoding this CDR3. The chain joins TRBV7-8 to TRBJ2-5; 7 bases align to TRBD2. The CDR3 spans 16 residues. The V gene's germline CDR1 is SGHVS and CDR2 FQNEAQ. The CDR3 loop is CASSLAGGGYVETQYF. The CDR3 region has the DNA TGTGCCAGCAGTTTAGCTGGCGGGGGTTACGTCGAGACCCAGTACTTC.

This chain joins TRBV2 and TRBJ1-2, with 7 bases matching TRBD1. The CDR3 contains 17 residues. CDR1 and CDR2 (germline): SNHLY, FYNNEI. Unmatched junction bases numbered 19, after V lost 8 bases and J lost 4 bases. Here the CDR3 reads CASHRGVGGAIGYGYTF. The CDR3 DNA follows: TGTGCCAGCCACAGGGGTGTAGGAGGGGCAATAGGCTATGGCTACACCTTC.

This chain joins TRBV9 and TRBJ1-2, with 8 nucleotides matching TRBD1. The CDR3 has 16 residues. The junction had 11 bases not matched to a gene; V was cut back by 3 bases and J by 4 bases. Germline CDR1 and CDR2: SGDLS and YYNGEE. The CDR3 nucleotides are TGTGCCAGCAGCGCCGACCCCGGGACAGGTCCCTATGGCTACACCTTC. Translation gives CASSADPGTGPYGYTF.

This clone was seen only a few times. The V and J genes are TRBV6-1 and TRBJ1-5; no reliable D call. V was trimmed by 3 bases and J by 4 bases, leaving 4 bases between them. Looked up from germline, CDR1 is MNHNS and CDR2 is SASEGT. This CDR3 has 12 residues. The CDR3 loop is CASSEGNQPQHF. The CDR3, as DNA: TGTGCCAGCAGTGAGGGGAATCAGCCCCAGCATTTT.

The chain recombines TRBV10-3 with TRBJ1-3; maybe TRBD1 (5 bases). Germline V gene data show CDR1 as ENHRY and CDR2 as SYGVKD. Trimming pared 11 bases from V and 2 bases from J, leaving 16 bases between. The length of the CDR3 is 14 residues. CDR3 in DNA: TGTGCCGCTCTAGAGGAAGGGGCTGGAAACACCATATATTTT. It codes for CAALEEGAGNTIYF.

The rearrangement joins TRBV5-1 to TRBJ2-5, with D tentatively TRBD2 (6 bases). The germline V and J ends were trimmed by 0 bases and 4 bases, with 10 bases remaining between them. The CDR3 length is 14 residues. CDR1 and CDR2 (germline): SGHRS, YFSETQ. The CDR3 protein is CASSLAEGRETQYF. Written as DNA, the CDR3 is TGCGCCAGCAGCTTGGCGGAGGGACGAGAGACCCAGTACTTC.

The DNA of the CDR3 is TGTGCCAGCAGTCAACAAATGGAGACCCAGTACTTC. It yields the protein CASSQQMETQYF. The genes are TRBV6-1 and TRBJ2-5; D unresolved. Trimming removed 5 bases at V and 5 bases at J, with 9 bases between. Germline V gene data show CDR1 as MNHNS and CDR2 as SASEGT. The CDR3 has 12 residues.

CDR3 sequence: CASSPGQNQETQYF. The CDR3 DNA reads as TGTGCCAGCAGTCCTGGACAAAATCAAGAGACCCAGTACTTC. The chain carries TRBV27 and TRBJ2-5; TRBD1 is a possible D gene (5 bases). Trimming cost V 5 bases and J 2 bases, with 12 bases left between them. CDR1 is MNHEY, CDR2 SMNVEV, per germline (reference sequence). The CDR3 extends over 14 amino acids.

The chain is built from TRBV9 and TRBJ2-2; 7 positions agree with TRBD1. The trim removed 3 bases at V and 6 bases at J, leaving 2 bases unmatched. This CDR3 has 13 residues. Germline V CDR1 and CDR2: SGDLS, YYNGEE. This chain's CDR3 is CASSGRGPGELFF. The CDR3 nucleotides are TGTGCCAGCAGCGGAAGGGGGCCCGGGGAGCTGTTTTTT.

In DNA, the CDR3 is TGTGCCAGTAAGCTTGGGACTAATGAAAAACTGTTTTTT. It codes for CASKLGTNEKLFF. V gene TRBV5-6 combines with J gene TRBJ1-4; no clear D. Looked up from germline, CDR1 is SGHDT and CDR2 is YYEEEE. This CDR3 contains 13 residues. Trimming pared 8 bases from V and 2 bases from J, leaving 10 bases between.

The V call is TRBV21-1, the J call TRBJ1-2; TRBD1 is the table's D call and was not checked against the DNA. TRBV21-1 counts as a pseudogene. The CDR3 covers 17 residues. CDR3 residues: CASSKYKTGYSYHGYTF. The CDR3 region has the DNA TGTGCCAGCAGCAAATATAAGACAGGTTATTCATATCATGGCTACACCTTC.

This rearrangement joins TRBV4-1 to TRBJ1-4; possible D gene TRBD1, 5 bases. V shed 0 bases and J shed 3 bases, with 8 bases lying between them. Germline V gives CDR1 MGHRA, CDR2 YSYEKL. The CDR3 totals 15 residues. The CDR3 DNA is TGCGCCAGCAGCCAAGATAGGGGACCTAATGAAAAACTGTTTTTT. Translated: CASSQDRGPNEKLFF.

CDR3 residues: CASSVDGSNQPQHF. As DNA, the CDR3 is TGTGCCAGCAGCGTAGACGGTAGCAATCAGCCCCAGCATTTT. The chain employs TRBV9 and TRBJ1-5; D is uncertain. The CDR3 is 14 residues long. V was pared by 0 bases and J by 0 bases, with 4 bases between. Germline assignment: CDR1 SGDLS and CDR2 YYNGEE.

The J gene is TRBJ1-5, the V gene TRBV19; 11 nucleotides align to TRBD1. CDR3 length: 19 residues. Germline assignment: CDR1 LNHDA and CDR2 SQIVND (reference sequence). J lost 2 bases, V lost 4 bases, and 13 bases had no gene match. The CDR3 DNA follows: TGTGCCAGTAGTAAGCGGACAGGGGGCGGTTTGGTGGGCAATCAGCCCCAGCATTTT. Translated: CASSKRTGGGLVGNQPQHF.

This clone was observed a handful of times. The CDR3 here is CASSAPIGTGELFF. The CDR3 nucleotides are TGTGCCAGCAGCGCCCCGATCGGCACCGGGGAGCTGTTTTTT. V usage is TRBV9 and J usage is TRBJ2-2; D not resolved. The CDR3 length is 14 residues. The germline V gene encodes CDR1 SGDLS and CDR2 YYNGEE. V was trimmed by 3 bases and J by 4 bases, leaving 10 bases between them.

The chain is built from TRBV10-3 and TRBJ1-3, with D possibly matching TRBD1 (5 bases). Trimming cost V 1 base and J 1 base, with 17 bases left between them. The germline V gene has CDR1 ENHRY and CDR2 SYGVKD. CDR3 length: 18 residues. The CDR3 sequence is CAISELGRGPGSGNTIYF. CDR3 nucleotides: TGTGCCATCAGTGAGTTGGGGCGGGGACCAGGATCTGGAAACACCATATATTTT.

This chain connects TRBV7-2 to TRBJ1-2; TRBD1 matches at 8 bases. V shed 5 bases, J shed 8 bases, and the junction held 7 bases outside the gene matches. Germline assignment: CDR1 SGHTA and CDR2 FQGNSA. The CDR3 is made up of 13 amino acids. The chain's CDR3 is CASSLDRGGGYTF. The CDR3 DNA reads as TGTGCCAGCAGCCTCGACAGGGGTGGAGGCTACACCTTC.

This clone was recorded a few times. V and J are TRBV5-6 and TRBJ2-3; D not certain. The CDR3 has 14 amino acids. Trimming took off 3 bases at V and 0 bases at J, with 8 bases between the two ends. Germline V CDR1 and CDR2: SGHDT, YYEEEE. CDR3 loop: CASSSALSTDTQYF. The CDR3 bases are TGTGCCAGCAGCTCGGCTCTAAGCACAGATACGCAGTATTTT.

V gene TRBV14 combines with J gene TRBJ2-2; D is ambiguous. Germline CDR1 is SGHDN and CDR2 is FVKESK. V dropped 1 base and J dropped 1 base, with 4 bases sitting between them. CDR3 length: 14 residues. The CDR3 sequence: CASSQVVNTGELFF. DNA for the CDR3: TGTGCCAGCAGCCAAGTGGTGAACACCGGGGAGCTGTTTTTT.

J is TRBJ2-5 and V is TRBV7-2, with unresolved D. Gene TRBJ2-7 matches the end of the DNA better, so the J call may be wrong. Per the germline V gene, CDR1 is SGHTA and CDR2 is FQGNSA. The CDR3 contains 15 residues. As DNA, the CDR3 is TGTGCCAGCAGCTTGGAGTACGGGTCACTCTACGAGCAGTACTTC. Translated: CASSLEYGSLYEQYF.

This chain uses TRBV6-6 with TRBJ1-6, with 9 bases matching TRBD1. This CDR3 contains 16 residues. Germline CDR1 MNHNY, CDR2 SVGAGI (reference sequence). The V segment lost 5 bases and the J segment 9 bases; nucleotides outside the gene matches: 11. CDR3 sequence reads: CASSPRHDRGSSPLHF. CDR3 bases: TGTGCCAGCAGTCCCCGACATGACAGGGGGAGTTCACCCCTCCACTTT.

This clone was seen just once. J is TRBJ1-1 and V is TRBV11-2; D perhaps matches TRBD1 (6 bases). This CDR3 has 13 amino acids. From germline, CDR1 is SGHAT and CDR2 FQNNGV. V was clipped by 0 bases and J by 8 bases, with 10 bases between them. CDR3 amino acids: CASSLDPGEEAFF. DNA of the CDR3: TGTGCCAGCAGCTTAGATCCAGGGGAGGAAGCTTTCTTT.

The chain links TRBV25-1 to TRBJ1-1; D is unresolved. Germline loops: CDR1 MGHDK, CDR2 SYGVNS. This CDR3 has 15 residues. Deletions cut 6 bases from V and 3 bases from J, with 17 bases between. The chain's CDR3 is CASSLGPGFYTEAFF. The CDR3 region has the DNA TGTGCCAGCAGCCTTGGCCCGGGGTTTTACACTGAAGCTTTCTTT.

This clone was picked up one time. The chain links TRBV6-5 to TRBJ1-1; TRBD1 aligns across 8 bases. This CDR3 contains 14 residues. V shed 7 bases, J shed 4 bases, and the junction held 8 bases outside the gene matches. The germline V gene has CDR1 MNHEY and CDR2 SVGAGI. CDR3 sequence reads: CASTVGQGGTEAFF. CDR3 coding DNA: TGTGCCAGCACCGTAGGACAGGGAGGCACTGAAGCTTTCTTT.

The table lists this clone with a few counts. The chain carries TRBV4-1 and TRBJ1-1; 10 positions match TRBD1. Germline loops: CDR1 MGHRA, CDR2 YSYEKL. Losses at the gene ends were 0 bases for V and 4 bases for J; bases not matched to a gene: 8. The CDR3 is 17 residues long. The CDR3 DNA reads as TGCGCCAGCAGCCAAGATAGTGGGACAGGGGTCCGCACTGAAGCTTTCTTT. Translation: CASSQDSGTGVRTEAFF.

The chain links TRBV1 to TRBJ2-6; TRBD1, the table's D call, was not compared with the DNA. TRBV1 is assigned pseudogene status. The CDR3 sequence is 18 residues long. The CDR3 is CTSRLQSYAQSRANVLTF. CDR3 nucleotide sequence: TGCACCAGCAGGCTCCAAAGTTATGCACAAAGTCGGGCCAACGTCCTGACTTTC.

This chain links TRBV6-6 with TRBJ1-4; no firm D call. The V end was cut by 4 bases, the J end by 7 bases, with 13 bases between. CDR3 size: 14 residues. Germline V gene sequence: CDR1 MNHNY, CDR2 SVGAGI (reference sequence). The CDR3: CASSSSVLSEKLFF. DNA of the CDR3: TGTGCCAGCAGTTCGTCGGTACTAAGTGAAAAACTGTTTTTT.